This T cell receptor beta chain was sequenced during a study of T cell changes during pregnancy in multiple sclerosis. TCRdb's table, derived via immunoSEQ multiplex PCR, lists solely in-frame clones and lacks some. Of approximately 40,000 clones in the sample, 85% to 95% were seen once. The TCR was taken from a female donor in good health, enrolled as a control in a pregnancy study. Here the sequenced sample was CD4+ T cells from peripheral blood mononuclear cells, taken after pregnancy.

In DNA form, the CDR3 reads TGTGCCAGCAGCTATACTCACCGGGGGGGGGACGGGAATGAGCAGTTCTTC. This sequence encodes CASSYTHRGGDGNEQFF. The chain links TRBV13 to TRBJ2-1, with 8 positions matching TRBD2. Germline V lookup: CDR1 PRHDT, CDR2 FYEKMQ (reference sequence). V was pared by 4 bases and J by 7 bases, with 15 bases of the junction left unmatched. The CDR3 runs to 17 residues.